This T cell receptor (beta chain) was profiled in a study of vaccination effects on CD4 cells after COVID-19 (dated by TCRdb to between 2021 and 2023). In terms of the full investigation: Across the study, the median time from the second dose to post-vaccine sampling was 72 days (range 14 to 241). SARS-CoV-2 spike-specific CD4+ TCR repertoires from before and after mRNA vaccination were compared in COVID-19 convalescent patients and in infection-naive vaccine recipients. Altogether, around 11 COVID-19 convalescent patients and several SARS-CoV-2-naive healthy vaccine recipients made up the full study. Cultures from other donors in the study were sequenced with the Oncomine TCR Beta short-read assay on an Illumina iSeq 100.

CDR1 and CDR2 are drawn from the germline V gene: SNHLY, FYNNEI. The CDR3 runs 11 amino acids, cysteine and phenylalanine included. The DNA shown is the 33-base CDR3, in frame from base 1. V and J lose 3 bases and 13 bases, and a span of 12 bases separates them. Note on this clone: Its antigen remains unidentified. No base qualities exist here, and no much larger clone lies one base off it.

Study-wide conclusions, independent of this receptor: Both infection-induced and vaccine-induced clones contracted markedly at late post-vaccination timepoints, which is consistent with waning T cell responses. The study was limited by a small number of convalescent patients, and early post-infection timepoints were lacking. In healthy vaccine recipients, vaccine-induced clones were almost all SARS-CoV-2 mono-reactive, with only 1 of 255 being cross-reactive with common cold coronaviruses.

In the ViraFEST assay, PBMC were stimulated with viral peptide pools, and antigen-specific CD4+ T cell clonotypes were then identified by expansion using TCR sequencing. After about 9 days of culture, CD4+ T cells were isolated with the EasySep CD4+ T cell isolation kit. Two doses of either the BNT162b2 or the mRNA-1273 mRNA SARS-CoV-2 vaccine were administered to participants. Negative nucleocapsid antibody results before and after vaccination confirmed that the healthy vaccine recipients had no prior SARS-CoV-2 infection. Approximately 2.1 million PBMC per well were cultured in IMDM with around 5% human AB serum, roughly 11 IU/ml IL-2 and gentamicin, plus 10 ug/ml peptides. On days 3 and 7, half of the culture medium was replaced with fresh IL-2-containing medium. Each peptide stimulation condition was cultured in triplicate wells unless otherwise noted. Using Ficoll-Paque Plus gradient centrifugation, PBMC were separated from whole blood and then either used fresh or cryopreserved at -140C. The overlapping peptide pools covered the spike proteins of SARS-CoV-2 as well as those of the common cold coronaviruses HCoV-NL63, HCoV-OC43 and HCoV-229E. The QIAamp micro DNA kit was used to extract genomic DNA from the cultured CD4+ T cells.

The library was prepared using the immunoSEQ multiplex PCR assay. DNA from the CD4+ T cells that had been cultured and isolated underwent TCR beta CDR3 sequencing. On the authors' methods: Non-productive TCR sequences were removed and reads were trimmed to the CDR3 region, keeping CDR3s of at least 7 amino acids. Antigen-specific clonotypes were identified with the MANAFEST web app by comparing expansion in peptide wells against reference cultures. For clones to be considered positive, expansion at FDR<0.05 versus reference and all other wells, an odds ratio above 5, and a frequency above 0.1% in two replicate wells were required. Cross-reactive clonotypes were defined as significantly expanded in SARS-CoV-2 spike wells and in at least one common cold coronavirus spike condition. Using the stringdist R package, CDR3 similarity was measured by Levenshtein distance, and unrooted trees were constructed with ape in R 3.6.1. TCRdb re-hosts the immuneACCESS table, in-frame sequences only. Its copies lack some clones; in the studies checked, an unresolved V gene accounts for under half of them, and the cause for the rest is not known. V, J and clone size were drawn from that table, and D and trimming were deduced from the DNA. Recorded for this sample are approximately 65,000 clones; 74% of them occurred a single time. The ten largest clonotypes hold approximately 1.5% of the sample.

The sequencing used CD4+ T cells from PBMCs cultured with HCoV-229E spike peptides, collected after COVID-19 vaccination. The cell subset or site label on this specimen signifies: HCoV-229E spike overlapping peptide pool stimulation. Recombination joined TRBV2 with TRBJ1-2; the D gene remains uncertain. The clonotype was recovered from a human donor who received a COVID-19 vaccine. The sequenced DNA: TGTGCCAGCAGTGAGAGGCAGGAGCCCACCTTC. It codes for CASSERQEPTF.